The T cell receptor (beta chain) under discussion was sequenced for a study of cytomegalovirus exposure and HLA in healthy donors. On the study more broadly: The roughly 110 validation repertoires were produced on the same platform as the 650 or so repertoires of the first cohort. This was reported in a later analysis.

Germline CDR1 and CDR2: MDHEN and SYDVKM. The ends lost 6 bases at V and 0 bases at J; junction bases unmatched: 7. The CDR3 contains 15 residues. Sequencing used immunoSEQ multiplex PCR; TCRdb keeps in-frame clones, though not all of them. The sample lists about 220,000 clones; about 93% were seen once. Concerning this clone itself: Its target is unknown.

The study, taken as a whole, reports: Cytomegalovirus-associated TCR beta chains were listed, numbering 150 to 200.

The chain recombines TRBV28 with TRBJ1-2; 7 bases agree with TRBD1. Material for sequencing was PBMCs. The receptor was derived from a woman between 18 and 29 years old in good health and CMV-seronegative. CDR3 in amino acids: CASSSGQRTNYGYTF. DNA for the CDR3: TGTGCCAGCAGCTCGGGACAGAGAACTAACTATGGCTACACCTTC.